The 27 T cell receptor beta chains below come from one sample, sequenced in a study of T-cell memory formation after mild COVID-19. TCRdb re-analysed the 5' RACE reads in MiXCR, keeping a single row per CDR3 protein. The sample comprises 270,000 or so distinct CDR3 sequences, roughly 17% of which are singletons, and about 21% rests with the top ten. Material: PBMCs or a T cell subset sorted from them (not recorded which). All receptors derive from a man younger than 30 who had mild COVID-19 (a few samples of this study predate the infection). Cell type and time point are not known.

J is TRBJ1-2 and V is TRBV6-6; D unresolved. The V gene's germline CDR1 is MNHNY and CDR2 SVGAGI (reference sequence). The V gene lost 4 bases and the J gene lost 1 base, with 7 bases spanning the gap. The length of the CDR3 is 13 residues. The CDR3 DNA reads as TGTGCCAGCAGTTCTGACAATAACTATGGCTACACCTTC. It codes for CASSSDNNYGYTF.

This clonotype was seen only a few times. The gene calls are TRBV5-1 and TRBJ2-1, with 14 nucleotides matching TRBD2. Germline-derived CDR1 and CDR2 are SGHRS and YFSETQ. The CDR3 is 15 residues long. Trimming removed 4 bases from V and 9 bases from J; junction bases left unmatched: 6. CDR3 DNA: TGCGCCAGCAGCATAGGACTAGCGGGGGGAGCTGAGCAGTTCTTC. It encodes CASSIGLAGGAEQFF.

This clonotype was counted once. The CDR3, as DNA: TGTGCCAGCAGCTTGACAGGGGCGACTGGCTACACCTTC. Amino acids: CASSLTGATGYTF. The rearrangement links TRBV7-3 to TRBJ1-2; TRBD1 matches at 8 bases. The germline CDR1 and CDR2 sequences are SGHTA and FQGTGA. J lost 7 bases, V lost 3 bases, and 4 bases had no gene match. CDR3 length: 13 residues.

As DNA, the CDR3 is TGCGCCAGCAGCCAAGGGCTAGCGGGGGGCGCGAACACCGGGGAGCTGTTTTTT. This encodes CASSQGLAGGANTGELFF. The chain combines TRBV4-3 with TRBJ2-2, with TRBD2 matching 11 bases. This CDR3 has 18 amino acids. Germline V lookup: CDR1 LGHNA, CDR2 YSLEER. After removal of 1 base from V and 0 bases from J, the junction contained 4 bases not matched to a gene.

The CDR3 DNA sequence: TGTGCCAGCAGTGAGTTCGCGTCTTCCGGGGTCACCGGGGAGCTGTTTTTT. Its translation is CASSEFASSGVTGELFF. V and J are TRBV2 and TRBJ2-2; D might be TRBD2 (5 bases). V lost 3 bases to trimming and J lost 4 bases, with 18 bases between them. The germline CDR1 and CDR2 sequences are SNHLY and FYNNEI. The CDR3 covers 17 residues.

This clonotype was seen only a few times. The CDR3 is CASSQDLDRIYGYTF. The CDR3 DNA sequence: TGTGCCAGCAGCCAAGATCTTGACAGAATCTATGGCTACACCTTC. The genes are TRBV3-1 and TRBJ1-2; TRBD1 is a possible D gene (5 bases). CDR1 and CDR2 (germline): LGHDT, YNNKEL (reference sequence). This CDR3 is built from 15 residues. Trimming removed 0 bases at V and 4 bases at J, with 12 bases between.

CDR3 in amino acids: CASGRQAEATEAFF. As DNA, the CDR3 is TGTGCCAGCGGAAGACAGGCGGAGGCGACTGAAGCTTTCTTT. This chain uses TRBV2 with TRBJ1-1, with a tentative D call TRBD1 (6 bases). The CDR3 has 14 amino acids. Germline CDR1 SNHLY, CDR2 FYNNEI. V lost 8 bases to trimming and J lost 5 bases, with 18 bases between them. Variable domain in full (rest from reference TRBV2 and TRBJ1-1): EPEVTQTPSHQVTQMGQEVILRCVPISNHLYFYWYRQILGQKVEFLVSFYNNEISEKSEIFDDQFSVERPDGSNFTLKIRSTKLEDSAMYFCASGRQAEATEAFFGQGTRLTVV.

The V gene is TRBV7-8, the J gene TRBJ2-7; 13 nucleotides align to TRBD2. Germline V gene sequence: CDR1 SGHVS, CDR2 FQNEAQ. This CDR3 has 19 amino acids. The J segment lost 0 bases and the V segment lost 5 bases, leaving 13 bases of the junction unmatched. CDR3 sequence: CASSALRLAGGPISYEQYV. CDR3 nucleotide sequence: TGTGCCAGCAGCGCCCTGAGACTAGCGGGGGGACCGATCTCCTACGAGCAGTACGTC.

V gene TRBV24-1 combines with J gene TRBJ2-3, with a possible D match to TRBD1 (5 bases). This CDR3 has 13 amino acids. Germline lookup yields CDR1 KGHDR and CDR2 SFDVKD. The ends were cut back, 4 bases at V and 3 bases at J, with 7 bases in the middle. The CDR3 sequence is CATSDPGTDTQYF. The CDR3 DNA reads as TGTGCCACCAGTGACCCAGGGACAGATACGCAGTATTTT.

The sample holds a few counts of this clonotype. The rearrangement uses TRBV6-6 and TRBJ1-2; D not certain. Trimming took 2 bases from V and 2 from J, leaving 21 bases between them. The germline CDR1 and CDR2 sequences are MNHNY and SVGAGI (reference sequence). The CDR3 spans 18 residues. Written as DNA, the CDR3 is TGTGCCAGCAGTTACCCGAAGCGTATACTCGACCGGAACTATGGCTACACCTTC. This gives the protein CASSYPKRILDRNYGYTF.

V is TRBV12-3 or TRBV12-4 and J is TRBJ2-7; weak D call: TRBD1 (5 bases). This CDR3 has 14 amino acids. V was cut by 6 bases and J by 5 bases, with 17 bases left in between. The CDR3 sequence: CASRLQGEGDEQYF. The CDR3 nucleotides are TGTGCCAGCAGACTCCAGGGTGAAGGAGACGAGCAGTACTTC.

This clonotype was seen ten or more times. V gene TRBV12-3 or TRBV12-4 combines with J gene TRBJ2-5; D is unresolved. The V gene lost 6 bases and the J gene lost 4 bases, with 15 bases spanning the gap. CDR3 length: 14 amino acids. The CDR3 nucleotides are TGTGCCAGCAGCCCGAGTAGGGCATCAGAGACCCAGTACTTC. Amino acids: CASSPSRASETQYF.

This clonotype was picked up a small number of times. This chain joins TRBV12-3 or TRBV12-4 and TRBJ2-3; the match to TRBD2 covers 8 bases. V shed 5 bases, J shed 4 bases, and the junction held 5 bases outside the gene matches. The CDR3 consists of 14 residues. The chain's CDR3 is CASSTGGSPDTQYF. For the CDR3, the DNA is TGTGCCAGCAGTACGGGAGGGAGCCCAGATACGCAGTATTTT.

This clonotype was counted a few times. This CDR3 reads CASMGGANTGELFF. The CDR3 coding sequence is TGTGCCAGCATGGGCGGCGCGAACACCGGGGAGCTGTTTTTT. The genes are TRBV3-1 and TRBJ2-2; no definite D call. V gave up 7 bases and J gave up 0 bases, with 9 bases separating them. The V gene's germline CDR1 is LGHDT and CDR2 YNNKEL (reference sequence). The length of the CDR3 is 14 residues. Using reference TRBV3-1 and TRBJ2-2 for the parts outside the CDR3, the full variable domain is DTAVSQTPKYLVTQMGNDKSIKCEQNLGHDTMYWYKQDSKKFLKIMFSYNNKELIINETVPNRFSPKSPDKAHLNLHINSLELGDSAVYFCASMGGANTGELFFGEGSRLTVL.

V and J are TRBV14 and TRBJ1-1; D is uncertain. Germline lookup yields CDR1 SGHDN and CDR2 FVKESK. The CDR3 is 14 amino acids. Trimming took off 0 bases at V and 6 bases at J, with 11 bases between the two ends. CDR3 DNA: TGTGCCAGCAGCCAAGATTTCCGGTTGGCTGAAGCTTTCTTT. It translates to CASSQDFRLAEAFF.

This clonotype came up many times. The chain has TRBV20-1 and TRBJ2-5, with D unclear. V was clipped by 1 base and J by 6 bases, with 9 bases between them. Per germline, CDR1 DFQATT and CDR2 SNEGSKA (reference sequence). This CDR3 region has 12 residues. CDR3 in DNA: TGCAGTGCTAGAGGCCAGCATCAGACCCAGTACTTC. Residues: CSARGQHQTQYF.

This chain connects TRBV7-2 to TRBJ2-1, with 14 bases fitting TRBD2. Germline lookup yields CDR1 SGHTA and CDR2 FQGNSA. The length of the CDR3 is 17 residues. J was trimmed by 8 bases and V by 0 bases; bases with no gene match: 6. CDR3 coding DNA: TGTGCCAGCAGCTTAGCTCGACTAGCGGGGGGGCTGGATGAGCAGTTCTTC. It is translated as CASSLARLAGGLDEQFF.

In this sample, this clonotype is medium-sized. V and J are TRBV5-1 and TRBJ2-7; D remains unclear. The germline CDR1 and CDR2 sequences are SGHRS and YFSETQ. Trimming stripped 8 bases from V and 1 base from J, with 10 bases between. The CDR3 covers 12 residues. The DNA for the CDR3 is TGCGCCAGTGGATTTGGGTCCTACGAGCAGTACTTC. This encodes CASGFGSYEQYF.

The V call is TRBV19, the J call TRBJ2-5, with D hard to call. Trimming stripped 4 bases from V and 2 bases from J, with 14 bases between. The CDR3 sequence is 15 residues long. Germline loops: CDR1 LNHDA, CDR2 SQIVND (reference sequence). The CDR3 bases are TGTGCCAGTAGTACAGGACCCCAGAAGCAAGAGACCCAGTACTTC. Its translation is CASSTGPQKQETQYF.

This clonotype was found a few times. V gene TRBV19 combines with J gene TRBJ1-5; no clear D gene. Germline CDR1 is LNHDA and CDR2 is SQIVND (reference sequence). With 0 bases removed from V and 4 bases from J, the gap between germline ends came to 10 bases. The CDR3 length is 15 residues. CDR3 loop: CASSIDPTGNQPQHF. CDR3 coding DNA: TGTGCCAGTAGTATAGATCCCACTGGGAATCAGCCCCAGCATTTT.

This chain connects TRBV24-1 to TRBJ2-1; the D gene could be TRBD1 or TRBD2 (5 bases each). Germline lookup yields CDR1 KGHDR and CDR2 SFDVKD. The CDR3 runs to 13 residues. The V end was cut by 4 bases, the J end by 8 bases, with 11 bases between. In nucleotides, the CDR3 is TGTGCCACCAGTGACGGGGCGAGGGATGAGCAGTTCTTC. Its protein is CATSDGARDEQFF.

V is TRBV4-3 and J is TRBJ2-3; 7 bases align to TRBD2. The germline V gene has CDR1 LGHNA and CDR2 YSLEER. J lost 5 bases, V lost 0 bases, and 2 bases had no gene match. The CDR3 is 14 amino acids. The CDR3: CASSQDGREDTQYF. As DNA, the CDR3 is TGCGCCAGCAGCCAAGATGGGAGGGAAGATACGCAGTATTTT.

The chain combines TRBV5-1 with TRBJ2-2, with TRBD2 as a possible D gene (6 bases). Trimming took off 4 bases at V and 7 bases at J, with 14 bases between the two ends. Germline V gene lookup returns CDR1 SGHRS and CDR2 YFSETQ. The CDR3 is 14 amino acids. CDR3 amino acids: CASSDGTGSGELFF. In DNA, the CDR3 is TGCGCCAGCAGCGACGGCACCGGGAGCGGGGAGCTGTTTTTT.

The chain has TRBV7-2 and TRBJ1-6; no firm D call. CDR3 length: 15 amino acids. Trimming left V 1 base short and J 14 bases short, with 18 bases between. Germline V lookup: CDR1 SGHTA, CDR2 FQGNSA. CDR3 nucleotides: TGTGCCAGCAGCTTAGTAGATGGGCCCCAAGGATCCCTCCACTTT. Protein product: CASSLVDGPQGSLHF.

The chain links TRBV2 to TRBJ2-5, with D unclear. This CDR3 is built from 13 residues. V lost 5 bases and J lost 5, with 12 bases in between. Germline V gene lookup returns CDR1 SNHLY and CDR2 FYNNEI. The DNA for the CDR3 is TGTGCCAGCAGTCGGACCCCCCTTGAGACCCAGTACTTC. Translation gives CASSRTPLETQYF.

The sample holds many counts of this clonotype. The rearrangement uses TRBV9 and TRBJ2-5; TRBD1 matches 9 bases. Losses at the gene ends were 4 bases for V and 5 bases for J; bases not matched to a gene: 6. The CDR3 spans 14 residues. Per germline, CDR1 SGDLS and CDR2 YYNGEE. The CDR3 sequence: CASSPKDRGETQYF. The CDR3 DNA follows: TGTGCCAGCAGCCCGAAGGACAGGGGTGAGACCCAGTACTTC.

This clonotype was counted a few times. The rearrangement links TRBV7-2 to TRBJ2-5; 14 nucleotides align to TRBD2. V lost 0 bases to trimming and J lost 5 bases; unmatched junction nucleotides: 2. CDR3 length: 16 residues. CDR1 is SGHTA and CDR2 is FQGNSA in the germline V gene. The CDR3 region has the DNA TGTGCCAGCAGCTTAGCGGGACTAGCGGGGGTGGAGACCCAGTACTTC. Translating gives CASSLAGLAGVETQYF.